This is a list of T cell receptor beta chains from one sample in a study of blood T cell repertoires in COVID-19. This table comes from immunoSEQ multiplex PCR, and its TCRdb copy is limited to in-frame clones, with some not included. The sample consists of roughly 220,000 clones, around 84% of them appearing once. The source material was peripheral blood. The receptor source for this set is a man aged 25 to 40 with active or convalescent COVID-19. Both conserved end residues are part of each CDR3. A D gene is named only where the DNA matches it firmly. Clone size is given for some rows only: seen once, a few or many times, or a class if the clone is expanded.

cdr3_length: 15; clone_size: -; j_call: TRBJ2-3; d_call: TRBD1; v_call: TRBV9; cdr3_nt: TGTGCCAGCAGCGAATATGGACAGGGAACAGATACGCAGTATTTT; cdr3_aa: CASSEYGQGTDTQYF
cdr3_length: 13; clone_size: -; j_call: TRBJ2-5; d_call: -; v_call: TRBV28; cdr3_nt: TGTGCCAGCACCTTGGACTGGCGGCAGGCCCAGTACTTC; cdr3_aa: CASTLDWRQAQYF
cdr3_length: 15; clone_size: -; j_call: TRBJ2-2; d_call: -; v_call: TRBV11-3; cdr3_nt: TGTGCCAGCAGCTTAGGTGGGGCATACACCGGGGAGCTGTTTTTT; cdr3_aa: CASSLGGAYTGELFF
cdr3_length: 14; clone_size: -; j_call: TRBJ1-1; d_call: TRBD1; v_call: TRBV4-2; cdr3_nt: TGTGCCAGCAGCCCCAGGGGCAGGGGGACTGAAGCTTTCTTT; cdr3_aa: CASSPRGRGTEAFF
cdr3_length: 12; clone_size: once; j_call: TRBJ1-5; d_call: -; v_call: TRBV6-7; cdr3_nt: TGTGCCAGAAAACGGAGAAGTCAGCCCCAGCATTTT; cdr3_aa: CARKRRSQPQHF
cdr3_length: 16; clone_size: few; j_call: TRBJ1-1; d_call: -; v_call: TRBV19; cdr3_nt: TGTGCCAGTACCCCACGTGTATCCCGAGGGGGCACTGAAGCTTTCTTT; cdr3_aa: CASTPRVSRGGTEAFF
cdr3_length: 15; clone_size: few; j_call: TRBJ2-3; d_call: TRBD1; v_call: TRBV19; cdr3_nt: TGTGCCAGCCTGCGGACAGGGGGGAGCACAGATACGCAGTATTTT; cdr3_aa: CASLRTGGSTDTQYF
cdr3_length: 14; clone_size: -; j_call: TRBJ2-3; d_call: -; v_call: TRBV28; cdr3_nt: TGTGCCAGCAGTTTAACAGCCAGATTGGATACGCAGTATTTT; cdr3_aa: CASSLTARLDTQYF
cdr3_length: 14; clone_size: -; j_call: TRBJ2-5; d_call: TRBD2; v_call: TRBV7-9; cdr3_nt: TGTGCCAGCAGCTTATGGGGGGGGTCGGAGACCCAGTACTTC; cdr3_aa: CASSLWGGSETQYF
cdr3_length: 20; clone_size: -; j_call: TRBJ2-3; d_call: TRBD2; v_call: TRBV9; cdr3_nt: TGTGCCAGCAGCGCCGTAGCGGGGGGGCCGTCGTTAGTGGCCACAGATACGCAGTATTTT; cdr3_aa: CASSAVAGGPSLVATDTQYF
cdr3_length: 15; clone_size: -; j_call: TRBJ2-5; d_call: -; v_call: TRBV7-9; cdr3_nt: TGTGCCAGCAGCTTAGTAGGGGGTGCGTGGGAGACCCAGTACTTC; cdr3_aa: CASSLVGGAWETQYF
cdr3_length: 14; clone_size: -; j_call: TRBJ1-4; d_call: TRBD1; v_call: TRBV5-1; cdr3_nt: TGCGCCAGCAGCTACGACAGGGCGGGTGAAAAACTGTTTTTT; cdr3_aa: CASSYDRAGEKLFF
cdr3_length: 15; clone_size: -; j_call: TRBJ2-3; d_call: -; v_call: TRBV7-2; cdr3_nt: TGTGCCAGCAGCCCCCCAGGAGGAAAATCGGATACGCAGTATTTT; cdr3_aa: CASSPPGGKSDTQYF
cdr3_length: 16; clone_size: once; j_call: TRBJ2-3; d_call: TRBD2; v_call: TRBV7-6; cdr3_nt: TGTGCCAGCAGCTTAGAATCCGGGGGGAGAAAAGATACGCAGTATTTT; cdr3_aa: CASSLESGGRKDTQYF
cdr3_length: 12; clone_size: -; j_call: TRBJ2-7; d_call: TRBD1; v_call: TRBV27; cdr3_nt: TGTGCCAGCCAGGGACAGGGGTCCGAGCAGTACTTC; cdr3_aa: CASQGQGSEQYF
cdr3_length: 12; clone_size: -; j_call: TRBJ2-7; d_call: TRBD1; v_call: TRBV30; cdr3_nt: TGTGCCTGGAGCAGGGGGCCCTACGAGCAGTACTTC; cdr3_aa: CAWSRGPYEQYF
cdr3_length: 11; clone_size: -; j_call: TRBJ2-3; d_call: -; v_call: TRBV2; cdr3_nt: TGTGCCAGCAGTGAAGGTCAGCGGTCGAGCTTT; cdr3_aa: CASSEGQRSSF
cdr3_length: 14; clone_size: few; j_call: TRBJ1-2; d_call: -; v_call: TRBV18; cdr3_nt: TGTGCCAGCTCACCTGGTGTCGAAGGAGGGGGCTACACCTTC; cdr3_aa: CASSPGVEGGGYTF
cdr3_length: 13; clone_size: -; j_call: TRBJ1-1; d_call: -; v_call: TRBV9; cdr3_nt: TGTGCCAGCAGCGGGAGGGTGGACACTGAAGCTTTCTTT; cdr3_aa: CASSGRVDTEAFF
cdr3_length: 14; clone_size: -; j_call: TRBJ1-5; d_call: -; v_call: TRBV19; cdr3_nt: TGTGCCAGTAGTCCAGCAGGGGCCGGACGGCCCCAGCATTTT; cdr3_aa: CASSPAGAGRPQHF
cdr3_length: 15; clone_size: -; j_call: TRBJ2-7; d_call: -; v_call: TRBV3-1/TRBV3-2; cdr3_nt: TGTGCCAGCAGGGGGGGTACAGAGTCCTCCTACGAGCAGTACTTC; cdr3_aa: CASRGGTESSYEQYF
cdr3_length: 12; clone_size: -; j_call: TRBJ1-2; d_call: -; v_call: TRBV29-1; cdr3_nt: TGCAGCGTTGAGTTACAGGTCTACGGCTACACCTTC; cdr3_aa: CSVELQVYGYTF
cdr3_length: 18; clone_size: -; j_call: TRBJ1-1; d_call: TRBD1; v_call: TRBV5-6; cdr3_nt: TGTGCCAGCAGCTTGTATACAGACAGGGGTTGGATGAACACTGAAGCTTTCTTT; cdr3_aa: CASSLYTDRGWMNTEAFF
cdr3_length: 11; clone_size: -; j_call: TRBJ2-1; d_call: -; v_call: TRBV12-3/TRBV12-4; cdr3_nt: TGTGCCAGCACGACTTACAATGAGCAGTTCTTC; cdr3_aa: CASTTYNEQFF
cdr3_length: 15; clone_size: -; j_call: TRBJ2-3; d_call: -; v_call: TRBV28; cdr3_nt: TGTGCCAGCAGTCTACCCCGCCCTTGGACTACGGGGCAGTATTTT; cdr3_aa: CASSLPRPWTTGQYF
cdr3_length: 14; clone_size: few; j_call: TRBJ1-1; d_call: -; v_call: TRBV6-5; cdr3_nt: TGTGCCAGCAGAATAAGGACAGTTAACACTGAAGCTTTCTTT; cdr3_aa: CASRIRTVNTEAFF
cdr3_length: 14; clone_size: -; j_call: TRBJ1-4; d_call: TRBD1; v_call: TRBV27; cdr3_nt: TGTGCCAGCAGTTCGCTGACAGGGGACGAAAAACTGTTTTTT; cdr3_aa: CASSSLTGDEKLFF
cdr3_length: 15; clone_size: few; j_call: TRBJ1-6; d_call: TRBD1; v_call: TRBV5-1; cdr3_nt: TGCGCCAGCAGCCTTACCGGGACAGTTAATTCACCCCTCCACTTT; cdr3_aa: CASSLTGTVNSPLHF
cdr3_length: 15; clone_size: -; j_call: TRBJ2-7; d_call: TRBD1; v_call: TRBV7-2; cdr3_nt: TGTGCCAGCAGCCGTGGGTGGGACAGGGGCTACGAGCAGTACTTC; cdr3_aa: CASSRGWDRGYEQYF
cdr3_length: 14; clone_size: -; j_call: TRBJ2-5; d_call: -; v_call: TRBV15; cdr3_nt: TGTGCCACCAGCAGAGGAACTAGTCGGGAGACCCAGTACTTC; cdr3_aa: CATSRGTSRETQYF
cdr3_length: 13; clone_size: -; j_call: TRBJ2-7; d_call: TRBD1; v_call: TRBV2; cdr3_nt: TGTGCCAGCAGCCGACAGGGGGACTACGAGCAGTACTTC; cdr3_aa: CASSRQGDYEQYF
cdr3_length: 17; clone_size: few; j_call: TRBJ1-5; d_call: -; v_call: TRBV7-8; cdr3_nt: TGTGCCAGCAGCTTAGGATTGATCAGTACAGGCAATCAGCCCCAGCATTTT; cdr3_aa: CASSLGLISTGNQPQHF
cdr3_length: 13; clone_size: once; j_call: TRBJ2-1; d_call: -; v_call: TRBV27; cdr3_nt: TGTGCCAGCACCTCCCCGGGGGGCGCCGAGCAGTTCTTC; cdr3_aa: CASTSPGGAEQFF
cdr3_length: 15; clone_size: -; j_call: TRBJ1-2; d_call: -; v_call: TRBV30; cdr3_nt: TGTGCCTGGAGTATTAGTTCCCGATCTAACTATGGCTACACCTTC; cdr3_aa: CAWSISSRSNYGYTF
cdr3_length: 14; clone_size: -; j_call: TRBJ2-7; d_call: -; v_call: TRBV6-1; cdr3_nt: TGTGCCAGCAGTGAACCCGGGACACCCTACGAGCAGTACTTC; cdr3_aa: CASSEPGTPYEQYF
cdr3_length: 15; clone_size: once; j_call: TRBJ1-4; d_call: -; v_call: TRBV3-1/TRBV3-2; cdr3_nt: TGTGCCAGCAGCCCGACAGGAACAACTAATGAAAAACTGTTTTTT; cdr3_aa: CASSPTGTTNEKLFF
cdr3_length: 16; clone_size: -; j_call: TRBJ1-5; d_call: -; v_call: TRBV18; cdr3_nt: TGTGCCAGCTCAGACCAAGGCCCAGGGGCCAATCAGCCCCAGCATTTT; cdr3_aa: CASSDQGPGANQPQHF
cdr3_length: 19; clone_size: -; j_call: TRBJ2-7; d_call: -; v_call: TRBV7-7; cdr3_nt: TGTGCTAGCAGCTTACGGGGGGATGAGGGGGAGGTCCACTCCTACGAGCAGTACTTC; cdr3_aa: CASSLRGDEGEVHSYEQYF
cdr3_length: 14; clone_size: -; j_call: TRBJ2-7; d_call: TRBD2; v_call: TRBV5-1; cdr3_nt: TGCGCCAGCAGCTTGACTAGCGGGAGCTACGAGCAGTACTTC; cdr3_aa: CASSLTSGSYEQYF
cdr3_length: 15; clone_size: -; j_call: TRBJ1-5; d_call: -; v_call: TRBV7-8; cdr3_nt: TGTGCCAGCAGCTTAGGGGGGGGTGAGGGGCAGCCCCAGCATTTT; cdr3_aa: CASSLGGGEGQPQHF
cdr3_length: 14; clone_size: -; j_call: TRBJ2-3; d_call: -; v_call: TRBV5-1; cdr3_nt: TGCGCCAGCAGCTTGAAAGGGGGCACAGATACGCAGTATTTT; cdr3_aa: CASSLKGGTDTQYF
cdr3_length: 13; clone_size: few; j_call: TRBJ2-7; d_call: -; v_call: TRBV18; cdr3_nt: TGTGCCAGCTCACCCCAGGGGGGATACGAGCAGTACTTC; cdr3_aa: CASSPQGGYEQYF
cdr3_length: 15; clone_size: few; j_call: TRBJ2-1; d_call: -; v_call: TRBV6-5; cdr3_nt: TGTGCCACCAGATCGGGAGGGGGCGGTAGTAATGAGCAGTTCTTC; cdr3_aa: CATRSGGGGSNEQFF
cdr3_length: 14; clone_size: -; j_call: TRBJ2-1; d_call: TRBD1; v_call: TRBV30; cdr3_nt: TGTGCCTGGAGGGCCGGACAGGGGAGGTATGAGCAGTTCTTC; cdr3_aa: CAWRAGQGRYEQFF
cdr3_length: 14; clone_size: -; j_call: TRBJ2-3; d_call: -; v_call: TRBV2; cdr3_nt: TGTGCCAGCAGTGTACAGCTGGTCACAGATACGCAGTATTTT; cdr3_aa: CASSVQLVTDTQYF
cdr3_length: 14; clone_size: -; j_call: TRBJ1-1; d_call: -; v_call: TRBV6-5; cdr3_nt: TGTGCCAGCAAAGAGGGACACCAGAACACTGAAGCTTTCTTT; cdr3_aa: CASKEGHQNTEAFF
cdr3_length: 17; clone_size: once; j_call: TRBJ2-1; d_call: -; v_call: TRBV7-2; cdr3_nt: TGTGCCAGCAGCTTAGTGGTCGGGGAACCTCGCTACAATGAGCAGTTCTTC; cdr3_aa: CASSLVVGEPRYNEQFF
cdr3_length: 13; clone_size: -; j_call: TRBJ2-1; d_call: -; v_call: TRBV6-5; cdr3_nt: TGTGCCAGCAGTCCTCCGGGACTCCAAGAGCAGTTCTTC; cdr3_aa: CASSPPGLQEQFF
cdr3_length: 18; clone_size: -; j_call: TRBJ2-1; d_call: TRBD2; v_call: TRBV6-6; cdr3_nt: TGTGCCAGCAGTCCGTCCCTTGCCCTCGCGGGGGGGGGCAATGAGCAGTTCTTC; cdr3_aa: CASSPSLALAGGGNEQFF
cdr3_length: 15; clone_size: -; j_call: TRBJ1-6; d_call: TRBD1; v_call: TRBV2; cdr3_nt: TGTGCCACCACAGGACAGGGCACATATAATTCACCCCTCCACTTT; cdr3_aa: CATTGQGTYNSPLHF
cdr3_length: 16; clone_size: -; j_call: TRBJ2-2; d_call: TRBD2; v_call: TRBV9; cdr3_nt: TGTGCCAGCAGCGGAGGACTAGCGGAGAACACCGGGGAGCTGTTTTTT; cdr3_aa: CASSGGLAENTGELFF
cdr3_length: 16; clone_size: -; j_call: TRBJ2-2; d_call: TRBD1; v_call: TRBV5-1; cdr3_nt: TGCGCCAGCAGCTGGACAGGGGTCCGGGACACCGGGGAGCTGTTTTTT; cdr3_aa: CASSWTGVRDTGELFF
cdr3_length: 16; clone_size: -; j_call: TRBJ2-5; d_call: TRBD2; v_call: TRBV11-2; cdr3_nt: TGTGCCAGCAGCTTAGTCCCTAGCGGGAGCGGGGAGACCCAGTACTTC; cdr3_aa: CASSLVPSGSGETQYF